One T cell receptor (beta chain) is described in this entry. No antigen is known for it. The entry originates in a study of OX40 agonist ivuxolimab in advanced cancers. At the level of the study: From roughly 20 to 79 years was the age range, with a mean of roughly 64 years, and around 80% were male. Partial responses occurred in Three dose-escalation patients, one with hepatocellular carcinoma and two with cutaneous melanoma.

Whole-study results and caveats: The authors did not determine the antigen specificity of the expanded peripheral T cells. Expanded clones were, on average, more numerous among CD8+ T cells than CD4+.

V shed 7 bases and J 3 bases; nucleotides not matched to a gene: 11. In germline, CDR1 is MDHEN, CDR2 SYDVKM. CDR3 size: 15 residues. Here immunoSEQ multiplex PCR was the method, and the copy in TCRdb shows in-frame clones only, minus some. The data hold about 75,000 clones, with more than 90% observed a single time. This rearrangement joins TRBV28 to TRBJ1-1, with TRBD1 matching 7 bases. The receptor's source is an adult with an advanced solid tumor such as melanoma, head and neck, liver or kidney cancer. Here the sequenced sample was CD4+ or CD8+ T cells sorted from blood, taken in a trial of the OX40 agonist ivuxolimab. In nucleotides, the CDR3 is TGTGCCAGCAAAACCCTAGGGGGCCCCCACACTGAAGCTTTCTTT. This codes for CASKTLGGPHTEAFF.